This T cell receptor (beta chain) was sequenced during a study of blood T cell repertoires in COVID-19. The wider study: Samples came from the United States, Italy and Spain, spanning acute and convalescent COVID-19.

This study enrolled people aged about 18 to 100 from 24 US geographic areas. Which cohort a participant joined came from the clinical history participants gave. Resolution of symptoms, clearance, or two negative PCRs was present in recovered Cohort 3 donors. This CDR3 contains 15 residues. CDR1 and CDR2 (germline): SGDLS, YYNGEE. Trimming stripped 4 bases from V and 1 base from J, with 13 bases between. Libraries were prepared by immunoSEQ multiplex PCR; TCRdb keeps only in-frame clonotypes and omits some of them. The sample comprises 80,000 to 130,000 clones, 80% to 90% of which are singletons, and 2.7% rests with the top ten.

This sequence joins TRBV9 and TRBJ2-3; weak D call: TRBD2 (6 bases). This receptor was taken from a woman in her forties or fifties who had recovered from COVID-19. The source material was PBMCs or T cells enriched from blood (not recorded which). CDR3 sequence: CASSLFGGRTDTQYF. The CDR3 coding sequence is TGTGCCAGCAGCCTTTTCGGGGGACGCACAGATACGCAGTATTTT. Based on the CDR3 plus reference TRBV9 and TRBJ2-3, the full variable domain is DSGVTQTPKHLITATGQRVTLRCSPRSGDLSVYWYQQSLDQGLQFLIQYYNGEERAKGNILERFSAQQFPDLHSELNLSSLELGDSALYFCASSLFGGRTDTQYFGPGTRLTVL.